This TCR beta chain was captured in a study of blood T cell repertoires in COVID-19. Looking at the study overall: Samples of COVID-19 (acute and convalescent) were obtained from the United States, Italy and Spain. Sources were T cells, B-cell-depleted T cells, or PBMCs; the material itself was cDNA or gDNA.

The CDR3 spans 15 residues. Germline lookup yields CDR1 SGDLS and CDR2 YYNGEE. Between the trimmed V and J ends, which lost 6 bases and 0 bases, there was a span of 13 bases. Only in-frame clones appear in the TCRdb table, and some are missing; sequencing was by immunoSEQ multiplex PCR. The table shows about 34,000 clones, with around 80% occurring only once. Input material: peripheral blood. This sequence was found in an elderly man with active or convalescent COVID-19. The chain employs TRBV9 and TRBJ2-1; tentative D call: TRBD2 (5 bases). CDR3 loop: CASTKDGGSYNEQFF. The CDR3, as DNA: TGTGCCAGCACCAAGGACGGAGGCTCCTACAATGAGCAGTTCTTC.